Below are 6 T cell receptor beta chains sequenced from a single sample in a study of blood T cell repertoires in COVID-19. Generated by immunoSEQ multiplex PCR, the TCRdb table keeps only in-frame clones and is missing some. The sample has about half a million clones; 80% to 90% are singletons. Material for sequencing was peripheral blood. These receptors originate from a man aged 18-30 years with COVID-19, enrolled during active disease.

The chain employs TRBV7-9 and TRBJ1-1; D perhaps matches TRBD1 (6 bases). This CDR3 is built from 12 residues. The germline gives CDR1 SEHNR, CDR2 FQNEAQ (reference sequence). V lost 7 bases and J 1 base, leaving 7 bases between the germline ends. The CDR3 region has the DNA TGTGCCAGCAAGGGGGAGAACACTGAAGCTTTCTTT. Translated, it gives CASKGENTEAFF. The whole variable domain, filled in from reference TRBV7-9 and TRBJ1-1, reads DTGVSQNPRHKITKRGQNVTFRCDPISEHNRLYWYRQTLGQGPEFLTYFQNEAQLEKSRLLSDRFSAERPKGSFSTLEIQRTEQGDSAMYLCASKGENTEAFFGQGTRLTVV.

The chain recombines TRBV5-1 with TRBJ2-1; possible D gene TRBD1, 5 bases. The ends were cut back, 1 base at V and 5 bases at J, with 10 bases in the middle. The CDR3 has 14 amino acids. Germline V gives CDR1 SGHRS, CDR2 YFSETQ. CDR3 bases: TGCGCCAGCAGCTTGTCGACAGTAAACAATGAGCAGTTCTTC. It specifies CASSLSTVNNEQFF.

The CDR3 loop is CASSLTGAEAFF. The CDR3 nucleotides are TGTGCCAGCAGCTTAACAGGAGCTGAAGCTTTCTTT. This sequence joins TRBV7-9 and TRBJ1-1, with TRBD1 as a possible D gene (5 bases). Per germline, CDR1 SEHNR and CDR2 FQNEAQ (reference sequence). The CDR3 spans 12 residues. V was shortened by 2 bases and J by 6 bases, with 7 bases between the two germline ends.

The chain joins TRBV11-2 to TRBJ1-4, with D perhaps matching TRBD1 (6 bases). Trimming took off 3 bases at V and 8 bases at J, with 13 bases between the two ends. Per germline, CDR1 SGHAT and CDR2 FQNNGV. The CDR3 runs 14 residues. CDR3 nucleotide sequence: TGTGCCAGCAGCTTTCTGAGCAGGGGAGAAAAACTGTTTTTT. This gives the protein CASSFLSRGEKLFF.

The rearrangement uses TRBV7-9 and TRBJ2-3, with TRBD1 as a possible D gene (6 bases). Trimming pared 8 bases from V and 5 bases from J, leaving 11 bases between. Germline V gene data show CDR1 as SEHNR and CDR2 as FQNEAQ (reference sequence). This CDR3 is 12 amino acids long. The CDR3 sequence is CASAGVRDTQYF. CDR3 bases: TGTGCCAGCGCAGGGGTTCGAGATACGCAGTATTTT.

The chain uses TRBV12-1 and TRBJ1-6; the D call TRBD1 from the table was never checked on the DNA. TRBV12-1 is annotated as a pseudogene. This CDR3 spans 14 amino acids. CDR3 coding DNA: TGTGCCAGCAGCCCCCCGATCGACAGTTCACCCCTCCACTTT. This gives the protein CASSPPIDSSPLHF.